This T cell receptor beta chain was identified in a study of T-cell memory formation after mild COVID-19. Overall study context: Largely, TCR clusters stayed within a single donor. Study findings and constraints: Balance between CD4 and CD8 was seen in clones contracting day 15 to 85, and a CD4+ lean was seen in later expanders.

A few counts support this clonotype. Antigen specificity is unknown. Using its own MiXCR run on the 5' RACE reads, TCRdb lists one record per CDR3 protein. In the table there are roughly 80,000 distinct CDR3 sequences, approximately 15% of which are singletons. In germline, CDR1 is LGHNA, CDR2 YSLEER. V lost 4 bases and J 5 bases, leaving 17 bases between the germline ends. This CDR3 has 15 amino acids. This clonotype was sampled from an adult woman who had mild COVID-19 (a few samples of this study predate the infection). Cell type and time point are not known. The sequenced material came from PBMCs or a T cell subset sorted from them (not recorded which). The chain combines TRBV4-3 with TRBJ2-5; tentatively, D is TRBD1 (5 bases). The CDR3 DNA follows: TGCGCCAGCAGCCCTGTCGTTGGGGCCCGGGAGACCCAGTACTTC. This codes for CASSPVVGARETQYF.